This T cell receptor beta chain emerged from a study of blood T cells in healthy people across ages. Study-level background: The capture of about one barcoded beta molecule per two T cells was achieved by template switching. Findings and limits, study-wide: A greater number of naive CD4+ cells and higher diversity distinguished long-lived donors from aged donors. In older individuals, TCR beta diversity per million T cells was lower, falling roughly linearly with age.

V dropped 0 bases and J dropped 4 bases, with 15 bases sitting between them. CDR1 is WSHSY, CDR2 SAAADI, per germline. The CDR3 is 16 residues long. With a J-beta primer mix and a sample-barcoded 5' primer, a second PCR ran about 6 to 11 cycles. MiXCR, run by TCRdb on the 5' RACE reads, gives a single entry per CDR3 protein. The profile shows about 400,000 distinct CDR3 sequences, roughly half of them singletons. This clonotype was observed many times. As yet, its antigen is unknown. This sequence originates from a man in his sixties in good health. Input material: blood. The chain couples TRBV10-2 to TRBJ1-2, with D unclear. Written as DNA, the CDR3 is TGCGCCAGCAGTGAGTCGAGGAGAGCTTTAGGCTATGGCTACACCTTC. This gives the protein CASSESRRALGYGYTF.